Included here is one TCR beta chain sequence, with context. The antigen remains unidentified. It was with a sample-barcoded 5' primer and a J-beta primer mix that a second PCR of about 6 to 11 cycles was run. Each cDNA molecule received a tag from a template-switch adaptor that had 12 random nucleotides. One entry per CDR3 protein, called by TCRdb with MiXCR from the 5' RACE reads. The data contain hundreds of thousands of distinct CDR3 sequences, roughly three fifths of them singletons. The CDR3 is 16 residues long. Germline V gene sequence: CDR1 DFQATT, CDR2 SNEGSKA (reference sequence). The J segment lost 2 bases and the V segment lost 2 bases, leaving 7 bases of the junction unmatched. The sample is drawn from a study of blood T cells in healthy people across ages. Study-level results: Older individuals had lower TCR beta diversity per million T cells (the decline was roughly linear).

Every donor provided around 9.5 milliliters of peripheral blood. Sequencing was done on a sample of blood. The chain joins TRBV20-1 to TRBJ2-3; the match to TRBD2 covers 10 bases. The sequence derives from a man aged 35-49 years in good health. CDR3 protein: CSARRGSGGITDTQYF. CDR3 coding DNA: TGCAGTGCTAGAAGGGGTAGCGGGGGGATCACAGATACGCAGTATTTT.